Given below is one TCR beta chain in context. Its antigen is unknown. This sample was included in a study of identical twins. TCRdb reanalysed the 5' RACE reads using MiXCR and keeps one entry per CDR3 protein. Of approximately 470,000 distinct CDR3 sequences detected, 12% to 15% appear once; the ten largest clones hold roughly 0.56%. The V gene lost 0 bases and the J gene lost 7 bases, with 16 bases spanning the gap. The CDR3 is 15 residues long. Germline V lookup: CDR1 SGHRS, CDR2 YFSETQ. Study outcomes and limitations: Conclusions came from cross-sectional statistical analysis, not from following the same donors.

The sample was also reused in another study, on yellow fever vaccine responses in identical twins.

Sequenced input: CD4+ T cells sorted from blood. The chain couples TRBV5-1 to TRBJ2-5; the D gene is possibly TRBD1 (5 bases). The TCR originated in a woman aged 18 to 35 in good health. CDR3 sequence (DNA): TGCGCCAGCAGCTTGGGACAGTCCTCCCGAGGGACCCAGTACTTC. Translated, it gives CASSLGQSSRGTQYF. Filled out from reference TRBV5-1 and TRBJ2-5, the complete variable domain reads KAGVTQTPRYLIKTRGQQVTLSCSPISGHRSVSWYQQTPGQGLQFLFEYFSETQRNKGNFPGRFSGRQFSNSRSEMNVSTLELGDSALYLCASSLGQSSRGTQYFGPGTRLLVL.